This TCR beta chain was sequenced in a study of blood T cell repertoires in COVID-19. Across the whole study: Specimens from acute and convalescent COVID-19 originated in the United States, Italy and Spain. Nucleic acid was either cDNA or gDNA, and it came from T cells, B-cell-depleted T cells, or PBMCs.

CDR3 size: 15 residues. V dropped 2 bases and J dropped 1 base, with 9 bases sitting between them. The germline V gene encodes CDR1 MGHRA and CDR2 YSYEKL. The authors' processing: How many nucleated cells were present was estimated from reference gene primer amplification. Only in-frame clones appear in the TCRdb table, and some are missing; sequencing was by immunoSEQ multiplex PCR. Clone size and V and J calls were adopted from that table, with D and trimming inferred from the DNA. The table has 45,000 or so clones, around 85% seen once. The source of this sequence is a woman aged 80 or over with acute or convalescent COVID-19. Sequenced: peripheral blood. J is TRBJ1-5 and V is TRBV4-1, with a tentative D call TRBD1 (5 bases). This CDR3 reads CASSQKDTSNQPQHF. The CDR3 DNA reads TGCGCCAGCAGCCAAAAGGACACAAGCAATCAGCCCCAGCATTTT.